The TCR beta chain described here comes from a study of shared clonotypes between healthy human individuals (TCRdb year 2020). Broadly, across the study: The cohort comprised two women and a few men aged 18 to 49 years. Libraries were prepared and TCR repertoires were sequenced by different laboratories using diverse techniques, in order to increase sequencing depth and limit assay-specific biases. Blood TCR repertoires of a handful of healthy adults were deeply sequenced to estimate repertoire size and the extent of clonotype sharing between individuals. For each donor, CD4 naive and CD4 memory were each run on three plates, CD8 naive on two plates, and CD8 memory on one plate. Per donor, leukapheresis produced somewhere between about 0.8 and 9.5 billion PBMCs. The research as a whole found: Naive subsets generally had larger estimated clonotype richness than memory subsets. When a few donors were compared, the shared fraction of clonotypes was about 5.4% for naive CD4, around 3.5% for naive CD8, roughly 2.5% for memory CD4, and roughly 0.43% for memory CD8. Compared with non-shared clonotypes, clonotypes shared by all four sorted-subset donors had higher generation probabilities. Pairwise subsampling led to the expectation that sequencing depth would affect the degree of clonotype sharing among donors. Sampling was restricted to blood, and TCR repertoires in tissues likely differ from the TCR repertoires found in blood. Rarefaction of sorted-subset datasets indicated incomplete sequencing despite the large sequencing depth. Because the study included a small number of donors, the genetic and exposure-history diversity represented was limited.

Using the deep immunoSEQ assay, TCR CDR3 regions were amplified from genomic DNA by multiplex PCR. For each cell subset, the extracted genomic DNA was distributed evenly across all wells of several immunoSEQ 96-well plates, and each plate served as one replicate. Each replicate PCR for sorted subsets received around 0.2 ug genomic DNA, equal to about 30,000 T cell genomes. Purified libraries were measured with a Qubit 3.0 fluorometer, size-checked on a Bioanalyzer 2100, and measured again with the KAPA Library Quantification kit. Every immunoSEQ 96-well plate was sequenced on a separate single-read 150-cycle Illumina NextSeq 550 flow cell. Per the original workflow: Because the immunoSEQ output included only junctional sequences and no quality scores, the filtering could not be the same as the filtering used for full-length reads. Sequences were annotated with PyIR, a Python wrapper for IgBLAST v1.9, using IMGT germline references to assign V/J genes and CDR3. Reads were removed for weak V/J assignments (E-value above 1e-6), missing CDR3, stop codons, out-of-frame junctions, or ambiguous translated residues. V3J clonotypes were defined as sequences sharing an identical inferred V gene, J gene, and CDR3 amino acid sequence. To compute the percentage overlap between repertoires, the number of shared unique clonotypes was divided by the size of the smaller repertoire. Three approaches were used to assess repertoire richness: RTK rarefaction, the Chao1 estimator, and Recon v2.1 estimates of unobserved clonotypes. Generation probabilities were computed with OLGA for all TCRbeta clonotypes obtained by the gDNA method from four donors. Drawn from immuneACCESS, this table holds only the in-frame rearrangements with V and J called that TCRdb kept. Clones are partly lost; checked studies trace under half to an unresolved V gene and leave the rest unexplained. Clone size and V and J calls were adopted from that table, with D and trimming inferred from the DNA. The sample table records about 1.1 million clones; around 77% of these occur just once. About 0.89% of the sample goes to the ten largest clones.

As concerns this clone: The target of this receptor is not known. Base qualities are not recorded, but no much larger clone differs from it by a single base.

Healthy HIV-negative adults with no recently reported acute infections or vaccinations were included as donors. Every donor was a Caucasian adult residing in Nashville, Tennessee, USA. CD4+ T cells were enriched by magnetic negative selection, after which naive cells were positively selected on CD45RA and the negative fraction was taken as the memory subset. Blood was obtained by leukapheresis, after which PBMCs were separated by Ficoll-Histopaque density gradient centrifugation and cryopreserved in liquid nitrogen vapor phase. Analytical flow cytometry was used to check the purity and quantity of every magnetically sorted T cell population. Genomic DNA was isolated from each sorted fraction and quantified by UV absorbance on a Nanodrop 2000c. At the junction V is shortened by 4 bases and J by 0 bases, with 16 bases in between. The CDR3, cysteine through phenylalanine, is 17 amino acids long. CDR3 DNA is the only sequence kept; it has 51 bases, read in frame from the first base. The germline V gene (reference sequence) supplies CDR1 SGHKS and CDR2 YYEKEE.

Sequencing was done on a sample of memory CD4+ T cells from PBMCs. The sample's cell subset or site label, in plain terms: CD45RA-negative fraction. This clonotype was sampled from a young man in good health. Some clones in this sample may be carry-over from other donors' samples. The chain is assembled from TRBV5-5 and TRBJ1-4; the best D guess is TRBD1, with 6 bases matching. The DNA reads as follows: TGTGCCAGCAGCCTTACAGGGCTACTTGCAACTAATGAAAAACTGTTTTTT. Its product reads: CASSLTGLLATNEKLFF.